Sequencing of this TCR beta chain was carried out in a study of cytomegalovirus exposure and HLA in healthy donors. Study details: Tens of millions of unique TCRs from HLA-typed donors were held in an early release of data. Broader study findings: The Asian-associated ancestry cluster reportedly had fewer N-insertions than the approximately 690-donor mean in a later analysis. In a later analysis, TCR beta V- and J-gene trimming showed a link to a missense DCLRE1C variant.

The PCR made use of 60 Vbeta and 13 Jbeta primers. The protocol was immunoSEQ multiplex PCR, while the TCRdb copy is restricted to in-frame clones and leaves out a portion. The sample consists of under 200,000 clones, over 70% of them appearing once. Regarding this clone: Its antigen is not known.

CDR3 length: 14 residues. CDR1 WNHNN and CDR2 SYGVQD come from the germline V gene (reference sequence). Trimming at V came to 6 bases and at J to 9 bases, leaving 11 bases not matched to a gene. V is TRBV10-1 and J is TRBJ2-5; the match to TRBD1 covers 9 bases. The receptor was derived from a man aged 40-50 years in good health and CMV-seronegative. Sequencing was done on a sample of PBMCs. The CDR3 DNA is TGCGCCAGCAGCGCCGGGACAGGGACGGGACCCCAGTACTTC. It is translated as CASSAGTGTGPQYF.